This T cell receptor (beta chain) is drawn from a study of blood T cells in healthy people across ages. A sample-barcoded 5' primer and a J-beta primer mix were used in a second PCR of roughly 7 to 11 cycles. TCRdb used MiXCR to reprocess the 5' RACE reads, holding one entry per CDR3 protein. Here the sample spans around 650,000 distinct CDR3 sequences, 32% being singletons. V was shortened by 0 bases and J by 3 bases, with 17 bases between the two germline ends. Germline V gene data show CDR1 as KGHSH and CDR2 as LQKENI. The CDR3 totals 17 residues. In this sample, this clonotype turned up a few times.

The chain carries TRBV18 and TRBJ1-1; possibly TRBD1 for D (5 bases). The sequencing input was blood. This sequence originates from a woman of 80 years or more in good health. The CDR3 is CASSPPRSGRRDTEAFF. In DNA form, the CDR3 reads TGTGCCAGCTCACCACCGAGGTCGGGGCGAAGGGACACTGAAGCTTTCTTT.